The 26 T cell receptor beta chains given below trace back to one sample, sequenced in a study of OX40 agonist ivuxolimab in advanced cancers. Libraries were prepared by immunoSEQ multiplex PCR; TCRdb keeps only in-frame clonotypes and omits some of them. The table lists just over 50,000 clones, 88% of them singletons. This material consisted of CD4+ or CD8+ T cells sorted from blood, taken in a trial of the OX40 agonist ivuxolimab. The receptor source for this set is an adult with an advanced solid tumor such as melanoma, head and neck, liver or kidney cancer.

The rearrangement links TRBV19 to TRBJ1-2, with D perhaps TRBD1 (5 bases). In germline, CDR1 is LNHDA, CDR2 SQIVND (reference sequence). This CDR3 is 15 amino acids long. Trimming took 8 bases from V and 4 from J, leaving 20 bases between them. The CDR3 here is CASSPSRGLGYGYTF. The CDR3 bases are TGTGCCAGTTCTCCCTCGAGGGGCCTGGGCTATGGCTACACCTTC.

The chain employs TRBV5-6 and TRBJ2-5; 8 nucleotides line up with TRBD1. This CDR3 comprises 15 residues. Germline V gives CDR1 SGHDT, CDR2 YYEEEE. Trimming cost V 5 bases and J 3 bases; bases outside gene matches: 9. The CDR3 DNA reads TGTGCCAGCAGTTCGGGGCCGGGACAGGAAGAGACCCAGTACTTC. Its protein product is CASSSGPGQEETQYF.

This clone was detected only once. The chain is built from TRBV6-5 and TRBJ2-5, with TRBD2 matching over 13 bases. The J segment lost 1 base and the V segment lost 2 bases, leaving 1 base of the junction unmatched. Germline CDR1 reads MNHEY; CDR2 reads SVGAGI. The CDR3 covers 16 residues. The CDR3 reads CASSYRLAGGQETQYF. The CDR3 DNA is TGTGCCAGCAGTTACCGACTAGCGGGGGGCCAAGAGACCCAGTACTTC.

This rearrangement joins TRBV11-3 to TRBJ1-2, with TRBD1 as a possible D gene (5 bases). The CDR3 is made up of 15 amino acids. The V end lost 3 bases, the J end lost 4 bases, and 15 bases lay between the germline ends. CDR1 SGHNT and CDR2 YENEEA come from the germline V gene. This CDR3 is CASSFPGPLFYGYTF. The CDR3 bases are TGTGCCAGCAGCTTCCCGGGACCCCTCTTCTATGGCTACACCTTC. The full variable domain, with the rest looked up from reference TRBV11-3 and TRBJ1-2, is EAGVVQSPRYKIIEKKQPVAFWCNPISGHNTLYWYLQNLGQGPELLIRYENEEAVDDSQLPKDRFSAERLKGVDSTLKIQPAELGDSAVYLCASSFPGPLFYGYTFGSGTRLTVV.

This chain joins TRBV9 and TRBJ2-5; a weak D match, TRBD2 (7 bases). CDR1 SGDLS and CDR2 YYNGEE come from the germline V gene. CDR3 size: 15 residues. V lost 3 bases to trimming and J lost 2 bases, with 14 bases between them. The CDR3 sequence: CASSAPRGGQETQYF. CDR3 nucleotide sequence: TGTGCCAGCAGCGCGCCGAGGGGGGGACAAGAGACCCAGTACTTC. The variable domain in full, completed from reference TRBV9 and TRBJ2-5, reads DSGVTQTPKHLITATGQRVTLRCSPRSGDLSVYWYQQSLDQGLQFLIQYYNGEERAKGNILERFSAQQFPDLHSELNLSSLELGDSALYFCASSAPRGGQETQYFGPGTRLLVL.

V and J are TRBV9 and TRBJ1-6, with a possible D match to TRBD1 (6 bases). The CDR3 sequence is 16 residues long. V was trimmed by 1 base and J by 9 bases, leaving 17 bases between them. Germline V gene sequence: CDR1 SGDLS, CDR2 YYNGEE. CDR3: CASSVLSGAHASPLHF. The CDR3 DNA reads as TGTGCCAGCAGCGTATTGTCAGGGGCTCATGCTTCACCCCTCCACTTT.

The chain is built from TRBV7-3 and TRBJ2-7; unclear D gene. Between the trimmed V and J ends, which lost 6 bases and 4 bases, there was a span of 19 bases. The CDR3 totals 15 residues. Germline V gene sequence: CDR1 SGHTA, CDR2 FQGTGA. The CDR3 reads CASRNPRAQEYEQYF. In nucleotides, the CDR3 is TGTGCCAGCAGAAACCCCAGAGCCCAGGAGTACGAGCAGTACTTC.

As to this clone: Other DNA sequences in the same sample also yield this CDR3. This chain joins TRBV12-5 and TRBJ2-7; the D is unclear. Germline V gene sequence: CDR1 LGHNT, CDR2 FRNRAP. The ends were cut back, 5 bases at V and 1 base at J, with 6 bases in the middle. This CDR3 region has 12 residues. CDR3 sequence (DNA): TGTGCTAGTGGTCCTTCTTCCTACGAGCAGTACTTC. This encodes CASGPSSYEQYF.

This clone was seen just once. The chain is built from TRBV2 and TRBJ1-4; 8 nucleotides match TRBD1. This CDR3 spans 14 amino acids. V shed 7 bases, J shed 3 bases, and the junction held 4 bases outside the gene matches. CDR1 and CDR2 from the germline V gene are SNHLY and FYNNEI. This CDR3 is CASTQGAANEKLFF. DNA of the CDR3: TGTGCCAGCACCCAGGGGGCGGCTAATGAAAAACTGTTTTTT. The full variable domain, with the rest looked up from reference TRBV2 and TRBJ1-4, is EPEVTQTPSHQVTQMGQEVILRCVPISNHLYFYWYRQILGQKVEFLVSFYNNEISEKSEIFDDQFSVERPDGSNFTLKIRSTKLEDSAMYFCASTQGAANEKLFFGSGTQLSVL.

The V call is TRBV5-1, the J call TRBJ2-5; TRBD2 aligns across 10 bases. CDR1 and CDR2 from the germline V gene are SGHRS and YFSETQ. Losses at the gene ends were 0 bases for V and 1 base for J; bases not matched to a gene: 0. This CDR3 has 15 amino acids. The CDR3 nucleotides are TGCGCCAGCAGCTTGGAGCGGGGGGGCCAAGAGACCCAGTACTTC. Translated, it gives CASSLERGGQETQYF.

The chain combines TRBV9 with TRBJ2-6; D gene ambiguous. The CDR3 is 18 amino acids. Germline loops: CDR1 SGDLS, CDR2 YYNGEE. Trimming removed 2 bases from V and 3 bases from J, with 18 bases in between. The CDR3 bases are TGTGCCAGCAGCGTCTTATCCGTGTCTGGAATTGGGGCCAACGTCCTGACTTTC. This sequence encodes CASSVLSVSGIGANVLTF.

This clone came up once. This chain connects TRBV27 to TRBJ1-4; 7 bases line up with TRBD1. The CDR3 has 15 residues. Trimming removed 4 bases from V and 8 bases from J; junction bases left unmatched: 10. Germline V gives CDR1 MNHEY, CDR2 SMNVEV (reference sequence). The CDR3 DNA reads as TGTGCCAGCAGTTCCCCTGACAGGGTGGTGGAAAAACTGTTTTTT. It translates to CASSSPDRVVEKLFF.

The chain combines TRBV5-6 with TRBJ2-6; D perhaps matches TRBD2 (6 bases). Trimming removed 0 bases at V and 0 bases at J, with 10 bases between. Germline V gene lookup returns CDR1 SGHDT and CDR2 YYEEEE. The CDR3 contains 17 residues. The CDR3 is CASSLELASSGANVLTF. The CDR3 coding sequence is TGTGCCAGCAGCTTGGAACTAGCAAGCTCTGGGGCCAACGTCCTGACTTTC. Based on the CDR3 plus reference TRBV5-6 and TRBJ2-6, the full variable domain is DAGVTQSPTHLIKTRGQQVTLRCSPKSGHDTVSWYQQALGQGPQFIFQYYEEEERQRGNFPDRFSGHQFPNYSSELNVNALLLGDSALYLCASSLELASSGANVLTFGAGSRLTVL.

This rearrangement joins TRBV28 to TRBJ2-3; perhaps TRBD1 as D (5 bases). The length of the CDR3 is 13 residues. Per the germline V gene, CDR1 is MDHEN and CDR2 is SYDVKM. Trimming took 8 bases from V and 4 from J, leaving 13 bases between them. CDR3 nucleotides: TGTGCCAGCCTCCAGGGTGGGGCAGATACGCAGTATTTT. It translates to CASLQGGADTQYF.

The chain couples TRBV5-4 to TRBJ2-5; TRBD2 is a possible D gene (5 bases). Germline values: CDR1 SGHNT, CDR2 YYREEE (reference sequence). CDR3 size: 13 residues. Trimming left V 0 bases short and J 4 bases short, with 7 bases between. The CDR3 loop reads CASSLEGGETQYF. In DNA, the CDR3 is TGTGCCAGCAGCTTGGAAGGAGGAGAGACCCAGTACTTC.

This rearrangement joins TRBV28 to TRBJ2-5, with D perhaps matching TRBD1 or TRBD2 (5 bases each). Germline V CDR1 and CDR2: MDHEN, SYDVKM. Trimming took off 5 bases at V and 13 bases at J, with 23 bases between the two ends. This CDR3 has 14 residues. The CDR3, as DNA: TGTGCCAGCAGTACCCTCTCCGGGACCGTCCCCCTGTACTTC. Translated: CASSTLSGTVPLYF.

The chain links TRBV6-5 to TRBJ2-7, with 7 nucleotides matching TRBD2. Per germline, CDR1 MNHEY and CDR2 SVGAGI. The V and J ends lost 5 bases and 2 bases, in that order; junction bases with no gene match: 6. CDR3 length equals 14 residues. The chain's CDR3 is CASSKAGATYEQYF. CDR3 DNA sequence: TGTGCCAGCAGTAAGGCGGGAGCGACCTACGAGCAGTACTTC.

The chain uses TRBV5-1 and TRBJ2-2; D is possibly TRBD2 (6 bases). The V gene's germline CDR1 is SGHRS and CDR2 YFSETQ. Trimming took off 4 bases at V and 5 bases at J, with 15 bases between the two ends. The CDR3 is 15 residues long. For the CDR3, the DNA is TGCGCCAGCAGCCACGACAGTGGGGGGACCGGGGAGCTGTTTTTT. Its protein product is CASSHDSGGTGELFF.

The genes are TRBV27 and TRBJ2-6; D not resolved. Trimming removed 0 bases at V and 3 bases at J, with 0 bases between. The CDR3 is made up of 13 amino acids. CDR1 MNHEY and CDR2 SMNVEV come from the germline V gene (reference sequence). CDR3 sequence reads: CASSLSGANVLTF. The DNA for the CDR3 is TGTGCCAGCAGTTTATCTGGGGCCAACGTCCTGACTTTC.

As DNA, the CDR3 is TGTGCCTGGAGTCACGAGGGACTAGCGGATACGCAGTATTTT. It specifies CAWSHEGLADTQYF. This chain uses TRBV30 with TRBJ2-3; TRBD2 aligns across 10 bases. Germline V gene sequence: CDR1 GTSNPN, CDR2 SVGIG (reference sequence). Trimming took 2 bases from V and 6 from J; bases not matched to a gene: 5. The CDR3 has 14 residues.

CDR3 nucleotide sequence: TGTGCCAGCAGTCAGGGTCTCAATCAGCCCCAGCATTTT. It specifies CASSQGLNQPQHF. The rearrangement joins TRBV27 to TRBJ1-5, with D possibly being TRBD1 (5 bases). The V end was cut by 5 bases, the J end by 3 bases, with 8 bases between. Germline CDR1 is MNHEY and CDR2 is SMNVEV (reference sequence). The CDR3 loop spans 13 amino acids.

The chain combines TRBV19 with TRBJ2-6, with 8 bases aligning to TRBD1. Trimming removed 3 bases from V and 2 bases from J; junction bases left unmatched: 9. This CDR3 has 18 amino acids. Germline assignment: CDR1 LNHDA and CDR2 SQIVND (reference sequence). The CDR3 spells CASSIFHGTGAGANVLTF. The DNA for the CDR3 is TGTGCCAGTAGTATTTTTCATGGGACAGGTGCTGGGGCCAACGTCCTGACTTTC.

This chain links TRBV15 with TRBJ1-3; D may be TRBD1 (5 bases). This CDR3 spans 16 amino acids. V lost 2 bases to trimming and J lost 0 bases, with 11 bases between them. CDR1 and CDR2 (germline): LNHNV, YYDKDF (reference sequence). The CDR3 region is CATSRSQGPSGNTIYF. CDR3 coding DNA: TGTGCCACCAGCAGATCTCAGGGACCCTCTGGAAACACCATATATTTT.

The J gene is TRBJ2-7, the V gene TRBV23-1; D might be TRBD2 (5 bases). Being an ORF, TRBV23-1 has a function that is uncertain. The CDR3 totals 13 residues. Deletions cut 2 bases from V and 12 bases from J, with 17 bases between. The CDR3 DNA reads TGCGCCAGCAGTCAACCCCCCCGGGAAGACCCGTACTTC. This translates into CASSQPPREDPYF.

The V and J genes are TRBV2 and TRBJ2-3; D call uncertain. Germline V gene sequence: CDR1 SNHLY, CDR2 FYNNEI. The CDR3 spans 12 residues. V lost 6 bases and J lost 5, with 9 bases in between. CDR3: CASSVQRDTQYF. In nucleotides, the CDR3 is TGTGCCAGCAGCGTACAGCGAGATACGCAGTATTTT. The full variable domain, completed using reference TRBV2 and TRBJ2-3, is EPEVTQTPSHQVTQMGQEVILRCVPISNHLYFYWYRQILGQKVEFLVSFYNNEISEKSEIFDDQFSVERPDGSNFTLKIRSTKLEDSAMYFCASSVQRDTQYFGPGTRLTVL.

The CDR3 bases are TGTGCCAGTAGTACAGGGAGCGGCGAGCAGTTCTTC. It is translated as CASSTGSGEQFF. The V and J genes are TRBV19 and TRBJ2-1; D assignment may be TRBD1 or TRBD2 (5 bases each). Germline CDR1 and CDR2: LNHDA and SQIVND (reference sequence). Trimming took 4 bases from V and 10 from J, leaving 11 bases between them. The CDR3 loop spans 12 amino acids. The full variable domain, rest sourced from reference TRBV19 and TRBJ2-1, is DGGITQSPKYLFRKEGQNVTLSCEQNLNHDAMYWYRQDPGQGLRLIYYSQIVNDFQKGDIAEGYSVSREKKESFPLTVTSAQKNPTAFYLCASSTGSGEQFFGPGTRLTVL.